Shown below are 15 T cell receptor beta chains from a single sample sequenced in a study of blood T cell repertoires in COVID-19. Profiling relied on immunoSEQ multiplex PCR, and the TCRdb table lists in-frame clones only, not all of them. Of about 150,000 clones in the sample, 82% were seen once. The specimen was peripheral blood. The origin of the receptors is a woman aged 80 or older with active or convalescent COVID-19.

This chain connects TRBV19 to TRBJ2-1; TRBD1 aligns across 8 bases. The V gene's germline CDR1 is LNHDA and CDR2 SQIVND (reference sequence). The ends lost 7 bases at V and 6 bases at J; junction bases unmatched: 11. The CDR3 totals 15 residues. DNA for the CDR3: TGTGCCAGTAACCCTCGGCAGGGGGCTAGCAATGAGCAGTTCTTC. Translated: CASNPRQGASNEQFF. Based on the CDR3 plus reference TRBV19 and TRBJ2-1, the full variable domain is DGGITQSPKYLFRKEGQNVTLSCEQNLNHDAMYWYRQDPGQGLRLIYYSQIVNDFQKGDIAEGYSVSREKKESFPLTVTSAQKNPTAFYLCASNPRQGASNEQFFGPGTRLTVL.

The chain employs TRBV3-1 (or the pseudogene TRBV3-2) and TRBJ2-2, with 9 bases identical to TRBD2. Germline loops: CDR1 LGHDT, CDR2 YNNKEL (reference sequence). V was pared by 3 bases and J by 10 bases, with 6 bases of the junction left unmatched. This CDR3 has 14 residues. The CDR3 sequence is CASSHRTSAEELFF. The CDR3, as DNA: TGTGCCAGCAGCCACCGGACTAGCGCCGAGGAGCTGTTTTTT.

The chain has TRBV7-9 and TRBJ2-1; 7 bases match TRBD2. The V and J ends lost 6 bases and 9 bases, in that order; junction bases with no gene match: 2. This CDR3 region has 11 residues. The germline V gene encodes CDR1 SEHNR and CDR2 FQNEAQ (reference sequence). In nucleotides, the CDR3 is TGTGCCAGCAGTCCGGGAGGTGAGCAGTTCTTC. Its translation is CASSPGGEQFF. Drawing the rest from reference TRBV7-9 and TRBJ2-1, the complete variable domain is DTGVSQNPRHKITKRGQNVTFRCDPISEHNRLYWYRQTLGQGPEFLTYFQNEAQLEKSRLLSDRFSAERPKGSFSTLEIQRTEQGDSAMYLCASSPGGEQFFGPGTRLTVL.

CDR3 DNA: TGCGCCAGCAGCTCAAATGGGGGCGCCGGGGCTGGAAACACCATATATTTT. It translates to CASSSNGGAGAGNTIYF. V is TRBV5-1 and J is TRBJ1-3; D perhaps matches TRBD1 (6 bases). Germline values: CDR1 SGHRS, CDR2 YFSETQ. V gave up 3 bases and J gave up 2 bases, with 18 bases separating them. This CDR3 has 17 amino acids.

CDR3 in amino acids: CASSPPSSLNPGTEAFF. In DNA form, the CDR3 reads TGTGCCAGCTCACCACCGTCGAGTCTGAACCCAGGGACTGAAGCTTTCTTT. V usage is TRBV18 and J usage is TRBJ1-1, with a possible D match to TRBD1 (5 bases). CDR1 KGHSH and CDR2 LQKENI come from the germline V gene. This CDR3 has 17 residues. Trimming cost V 0 bases and J 5 bases, with 19 bases left between them.

CDR3 sequence reads: CSASRQGSYTF. CDR3 coding DNA: TGCAGTGCTAGTAGGCAGGGAAGCTACACCTTC. The J gene is TRBJ1-2, the V gene TRBV20-1; perhaps TRBD1 as D (5 bases). Trimming removed 3 bases at V and 9 bases at J, with 11 bases between. This CDR3 is built from 11 residues. Per germline, CDR1 DFQATT and CDR2 SNEGSKA (reference sequence).

Only a few counts were recorded for this clone. The chain combines TRBV5-1 with TRBJ1-1; the D gene is possibly TRBD1 (5 bases). V shed 0 bases and J shed 2 bases, with 11 bases lying between them. The CDR3 covers 15 residues. Germline V CDR1 and CDR2: SGHRS, YFSETQ. In DNA form, the CDR3 reads TGCGCCAGCAGCTTGGGTCAGGGCGTAAACACTGAAGCTTTCTTT. It specifies CASSLGQGVNTEAFF.

The chain has TRBV6-5 and TRBJ1-6, with D uncertain. The CDR3 loop spans 15 amino acids. Germline assignment: CDR1 MNHEY and CDR2 SVGAGI. V was shortened by 7 bases and J by 5 bases, with 15 bases between the two germline ends. The CDR3 loop reads CASTGRGTNNSPLHF. CDR3 nucleotide sequence: TGTGCCAGCACGGGCCGGGGAACGAATAATTCACCCCTCCACTTT.

V gene TRBV5-1 combines with J gene TRBJ2-2; a weak D match, TRBD1 (7 bases). V lost 5 bases and J lost 6, with 14 bases in between. The CDR3 loop spans 14 amino acids. Germline CDR1 is SGHRS and CDR2 is YFSETQ. The DNA of the CDR3 is TGCGCCAGCAGTGCAGGGGGGTTATCCGGGGAGCTGTTTTTT. Its protein product is CASSAGGLSGELFF.

V is TRBV5-1 and J is TRBJ1-6; D is possibly TRBD1 (5 bases). CDR3 length: 16 amino acids. V lost 2 bases and J lost 6, with 15 bases in between. CDR1 and CDR2 from the germline V gene are SGHRS and YFSETQ. CDR3 nucleotides: TGCGCCAGCAGCTTTCTACAGGCCGCGCTTAATTCACCCCTCCACTTT. Protein product: CASSFLQAALNSPLHF.

The chain is built from TRBV19 and TRBJ1-2, with TRBD1 matching 7 bases. Germline V gene lookup returns CDR1 LNHDA and CDR2 SQIVND (reference sequence). The V segment lost 1 base and the J segment 5 bases; nucleotides outside the gene matches: 10. This CDR3 is 16 amino acids long. This CDR3 is CASSIASGTDFYGYTF. In DNA form, the CDR3 reads TGTGCCAGTAGTATAGCTTCCGGGACAGATTTTTATGGCTACACCTTC.

This chain uses TRBV9 with TRBJ2-3, with 13 nucleotides matching TRBD2. J lost 5 bases, V lost 3 bases, and 3 bases had no gene match. CDR3 length: 15 amino acids. Germline V lookup: CDR1 SGDLS, CDR2 YYNGEE. The CDR3 reads CASSGLAGGLDTQYF. CDR3 bases: TGTGCCAGCAGCGGACTAGCGGGAGGTTTAGATACGCAGTATTTT.

The J gene is TRBJ2-6, the V gene TRBV27, with a possible D match to TRBD2 (6 bases). V dropped 1 base and J dropped 2 bases, with 21 bases sitting between them. In germline, CDR1 is MNHEY, CDR2 SMNVEV (reference sequence). The CDR3 runs 20 residues. This chain's CDR3 is CASSLFFRTRGAAGANVLTF. The DNA for the CDR3 is TGTGCCAGCAGTTTATTTTTTCGGACCCGCGGGGCTGCTGGGGCCAACGTCCTGACTTTC.

This chain links TRBV21-1 with TRBJ2-7; the table assigns TRBD1, which was not confirmed against the DNA. TRBV21-1 is a documented pseudogene. CDR3 size: 16 residues. The CDR3 region has the DNA TGTGCCAGCAGCAACCTATGTTGGACAGGTTCATACGAGCAGTACTTC. Its translation is CASSNLCWTGSYEQYF.

This clone has a handful of counts. The chain couples TRBV14 to TRBJ2-6; TRBD1 matches 9 bases. Germline V gene data show CDR1 as SGHDN and CDR2 as FVKESK. Trimming at V came to 4 bases and at J to 3 bases, leaving 13 bases not matched to a gene. The CDR3 sequence is 19 residues long. The CDR3 DNA reads as TGTGCCAGCAGCCCGAATAATTACAGGGGGCAACGTGGGGCCAACGTCCTGACTTTC. This encodes CASSPNNYRGQRGANVLTF.